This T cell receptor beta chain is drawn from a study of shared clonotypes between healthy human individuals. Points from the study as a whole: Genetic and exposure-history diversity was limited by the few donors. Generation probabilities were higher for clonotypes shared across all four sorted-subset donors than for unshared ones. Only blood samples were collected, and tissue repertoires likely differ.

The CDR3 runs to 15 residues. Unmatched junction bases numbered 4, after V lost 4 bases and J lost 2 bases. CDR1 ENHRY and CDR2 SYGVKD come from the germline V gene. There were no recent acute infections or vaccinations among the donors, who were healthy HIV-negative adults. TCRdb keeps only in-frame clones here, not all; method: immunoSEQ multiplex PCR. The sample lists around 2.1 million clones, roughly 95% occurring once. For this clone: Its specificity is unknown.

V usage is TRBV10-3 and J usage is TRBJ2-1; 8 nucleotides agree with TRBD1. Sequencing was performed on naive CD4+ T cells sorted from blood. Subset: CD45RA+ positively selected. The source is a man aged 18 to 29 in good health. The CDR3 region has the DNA TGTGCCATCAGTGGTGGGGGACAGGCCTACAATGAGCAGTTCTTC. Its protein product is CAISGGGQAYNEQFF.